These 4 T cell receptor beta chains were all obtained from the same sample, sequenced in a study of cytomegalovirus exposure and HLA in healthy donors. Vbeta (60) and Jbeta (13) primers were used in the PCR. Only in-frame clones appear in the TCRdb table, and some are missing; sequencing was by immunoSEQ multiplex PCR. The table records roughly 110,000 clones, roughly four fifths of them present only once. Sequenced input: PBMCs. The receptors were sampled from a man between 60 and 75 years old in good health and CMV-seronegative.

The rearrangement links TRBV15 to TRBJ1-6; D is uncertain. The V end was cut by 0 bases, the J end by 0 bases, with 12 bases between. CDR1 and CDR2 (germline): LNHNV, YYDKDF (reference sequence). This CDR3 spans 18 amino acids. CDR3 nucleotide sequence: TGTGCCACCAGCAGAGATCGGCCAGGCAGCTCCTATAATTCACCCCTCCACTTT. This gives the protein CATSRDRPGSSYNSPLHF.

The rearrangement links TRBV5-1 to TRBJ2-2, with D possibly matching TRBD2 (5 bases). The germline gives CDR1 SGHRS, CDR2 YFSETQ. V was shortened by 0 bases and J by 3 bases, with 6 bases between the two germline ends. The CDR3 has 14 amino acids. In nucleotides, the CDR3 is TGCGCCAGCAGCTTGGCCGGGGACACCGGGGAGCTGTTTTTT. This translates into CASSLAGDTGELFF.

The chain joins TRBV6-5 to TRBJ1-5; D possibly corresponds to TRBD1 (5 bases). CDR3 length equals 15 residues. Germline assignment: CDR1 MNHEY and CDR2 SVGAGI. V was pared by 4 bases and J by 5 bases, with 15 bases between. CDR3 DNA: TGTGCCAGCAGTTCACTCGGGCAGGGCGATCAGCCCCAGCATTTT. The encoded protein is CASSSLGQGDQPQHF.

The chain carries TRBV19 and TRBJ1-2; D is possibly TRBD1 (5 bases). Germline V lookup: CDR1 LNHDA, CDR2 SQIVND (reference sequence). The germline V and J ends were trimmed by 6 bases and 0 bases, with 14 bases remaining between them. This CDR3 is 15 amino acids long. CDR3 sequence reads: CASRGASRANYGYTF. In DNA form, the CDR3 reads TGTGCCAGTAGAGGGGCAAGTAGAGCTAACTATGGCTACACCTTC.